The clone carrying this TCR beta chain is medium-sized by share. This sample was included in a study of metastatic and nonmetastatic thyroid tumors. Among the patients, none had received any treatment before thyroid surgery. TCRdb re-called clones via MiXCR from the PCR reads. The repertoire consists of thousands of clones, with roughly 24% occurring once and the leading ten covering around 15%. The receptor's source is a female donor with papillary thyroid cancer or a benign thyroid nodule (not recorded which). Some clones in this sample may be carry-over from other donors' samples. The specimen sequenced was tumor tissue.

This CDR3 is CASSLVVRRAQGDFEQYF. The CDR3 DNA reads as TGTGCCAGCAGCTTAGTGGTTCGTAGGGCACAGGGGGACTTCGAGCAGTACTTC. The J gene is TRBJ2-7, the V gene TRBV7-9; 8 bases agree with TRBD1. The CDR3 spans 18 residues. Germline CDR1 and CDR2: SEHNR and FQNEAQ (reference sequence). V trimming: 1 base; J trimming: 6 bases; junction bases outside the gene matches: 17. Full variable domain (outside the CDR3, taken from reference TRBV7-9 and TRBJ2-7): DTGVSQNPRHKITKRGQNVTFRCDPISEHNRLYWYRQTLGQGPEFLTYFQNEAQLEKSRLLSDRFSAERPKGSFSTLEIQRTEQGDSAMYLCASSLVVRRAQGDFEQYFGPGTRLTVT.